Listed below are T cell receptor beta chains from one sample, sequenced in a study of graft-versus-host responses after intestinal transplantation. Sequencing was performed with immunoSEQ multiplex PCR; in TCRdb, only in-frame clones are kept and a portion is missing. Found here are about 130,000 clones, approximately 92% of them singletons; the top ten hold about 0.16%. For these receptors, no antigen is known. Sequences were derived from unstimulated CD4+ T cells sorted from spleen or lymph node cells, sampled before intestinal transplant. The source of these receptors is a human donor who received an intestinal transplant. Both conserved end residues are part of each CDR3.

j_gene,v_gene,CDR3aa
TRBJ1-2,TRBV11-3,CASSYRRAGTNYGYTF
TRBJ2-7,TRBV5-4,CASSLAARQDEQYF
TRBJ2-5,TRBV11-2,CASSMGGGIETQYF
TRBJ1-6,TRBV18,CASSLRDSHNSPLHF
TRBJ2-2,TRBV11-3,CASSLDQAGELFF
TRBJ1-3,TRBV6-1,CASSDDGSQGNTIYF
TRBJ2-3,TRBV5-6,CASSRLLMTATSTDTQYF
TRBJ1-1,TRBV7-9,CASRPRRNSNTEAFF
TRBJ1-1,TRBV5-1,CASSFGRTENTEAFF
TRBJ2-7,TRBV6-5,CASSYSPYEQYF
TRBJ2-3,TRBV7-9,CASGLQGHTDTQYF
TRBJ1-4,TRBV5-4,CASSLEGANEKLFF
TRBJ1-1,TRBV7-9,CASSPRGEKNEAFF
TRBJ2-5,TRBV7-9,CASSSSGTGLKEQYF
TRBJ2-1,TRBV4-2,CASSQVTEYILNEQFF
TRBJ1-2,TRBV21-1,CASSKRTGDRGRTDYGYTF
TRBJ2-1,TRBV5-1,CASSAGLAGGRDEQFF
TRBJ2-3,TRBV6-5,CASSYSRSTDTQYF
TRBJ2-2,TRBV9,CASSEPGQALSGELFF
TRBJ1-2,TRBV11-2,CASNPPRRTYGYTF
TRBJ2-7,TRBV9,CASSVEGWGYSEQYF
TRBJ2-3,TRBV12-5,CASSGGHTDTQYF
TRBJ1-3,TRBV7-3,CASSFPGQGTDGNTIYF
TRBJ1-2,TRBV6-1,CASSESYRDGYTF
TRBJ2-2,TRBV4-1,CASSPGLRAGELFF
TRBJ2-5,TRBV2,CASKVLSGRETQYF
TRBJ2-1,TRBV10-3,CAISERDNEQFF
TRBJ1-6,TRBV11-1,CASSLVVNSPLHF
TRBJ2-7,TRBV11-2,CASSKELLTYEQYF
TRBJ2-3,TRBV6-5,CAGSYSITDPDTQYF
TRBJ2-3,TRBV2,CASSRTSGGADTQYF
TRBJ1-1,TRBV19,CATTGTGGTEAFF
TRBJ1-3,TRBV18,CASSPDPGGYTIYF
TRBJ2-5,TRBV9,CASSVGRWFQETQYF